This T cell receptor (beta chain) was identified in a study of blood T cell repertoires in COVID-19. The overall study: Both acute and convalescent COVID-19 samples were obtained from the United States, Italy and Spain. Sample material is recorded as cDNA or gDNA derived from T cells, B-cell-depleted T cells, or PBMCs.

How the authors handled the data: Nucleated cell number was recorded as an estimate derived from reference gene primer amplification. Libraries were prepared by immunoSEQ multiplex PCR; TCRdb keeps only in-frame clonotypes and omits some of them. V and J calls and clone size are those listed in that table; D and trimming were worked out from the DNA. Of tens of thousands of clones in the sample, less than 85% were seen once. The CDR3 length is 17 residues. V dropped 1 base and J dropped 5; count of bases not matched to a gene: 6. Germline loops: CDR1 LNHNV, CDR2 YYDKDF (reference sequence). The sequence was collected from a man in his 70s with acute or convalescent COVID-19. Sequenced input: peripheral blood. This chain links TRBV15 with TRBJ2-1; 12 nucleotides match TRBD2. CDR3 in DNA: TGTGCCACCAGCAGAGGACCTCTAGCGGGAGGGGACAATGAGCAGTTCTTC. It specifies CATSRGPLAGGDNEQFF.